The 3 T cell receptor beta chains in this list originate from one sample, sequenced in a study of blood T cell repertoires in COVID-19. Generated by immunoSEQ multiplex PCR, the TCRdb table keeps only in-frame clones and is missing some. This sample has over 200,000 clones; about 91% occur once, and the top ten carry about 2.3%. Sequenced material: PBMCs or T cells enriched from blood (not recorded which). These receptors were taken from a middle-aged woman with acute COVID-19.

Only one count was recorded for this clone. J is TRBJ1-3 and V is TRBV7-2; 8 bases are shared with TRBD1. J was trimmed by 0 bases and V by 5 bases; bases with no gene match: 9. Germline lookup yields CDR1 SGHTA and CDR2 FQGNSA. The CDR3 length is 17 residues. The CDR3 region is CASSNTGGALSGNTIYF. CDR3 coding DNA: TGTGCCAGCAGCAATACAGGGGGGGCGCTCTCTGGAAACACCATATATTTT.

This chain joins TRBV4-1 and TRBJ2-7, with TRBD1 matching 9 bases. J gave up 4 bases and V 4 bases, and 5 bases lay outside the gene matches. This CDR3 region has 14 residues. Germline CDR1 MGHRA, CDR2 YSYEKL. The CDR3 protein is CASSLQGAVYEQYF. As DNA, the CDR3 is TGCGCCAGCAGCCTACAGGGGGCAGTATACGAGCAGTACTTC.

The V gene is TRBV6-5, the J gene TRBJ2-7, with TRBD1 matching 7 bases. The CDR3 is made up of 15 amino acids. Germline loops: CDR1 MNHEY, CDR2 SVGAGI. The V gene end was trimmed by 6 bases and the J gene end by 6 bases; junction bases not matched to a gene: 14. CDR3 nucleotide sequence: TGTGCCAGCAGCCAAGACGACAGGGTCCCGTCCGAGCAGTACTTC. Amino acids: CASSQDDRVPSEQYF.